What follows are 14 T cell receptor beta chains derived from one specimen sequenced in a study of patients and donors after allogeneic stem cell transplantation. TCRdb re-derived calls from the RT-PCR reads in MiXCR, one entry per CDR3 protein. The table lists about 160,000 distinct CDR3 sequences, 24% of them singletons. Sample: blood, either unsorted or a sorted T cell fraction (not recorded which). The receptors originated from a human donor who was either an allogeneic HSCT recipient or a stem cell or donor lymphocyte infusion donor (not recorded which). It is not recorded whose cells these are; they may come from a transplant donor.

The rearrangement uses TRBV3-1 and TRBJ2-7; 8 bases fit TRBD1. Per germline, CDR1 LGHDT and CDR2 YNNKEL (reference sequence). The CDR3 totals 15 residues. V shed 1 base and J 4 bases; nucleotides not matched to a gene: 6. Written as DNA, the CDR3 is TGTGCCAGCAGCCAAGGCAGGGGGCCAACTTACGAGCAGTACTTC. It encodes CASSQGRGPTYEQYF.

The sample holds a few counts of this clonotype. The chain is built from TRBV12-3 or TRBV12-4 and TRBJ2-7; possible D gene TRBD1, 6 bases. CDR3 length: 15 residues. Trimming removed 2 bases from V and 3 bases from J, with 14 bases in between. The CDR3 region has the DNA TGTGCCAGCAGTTTAAAGGGGGAAGGCTACTACGAGCAGTACTTC. Its protein product is CASSLKGEGYYEQYF.

This clonotype was counted only a few times. This chain's CDR3 is CASSPTENTGELFF. In nucleotides, the CDR3 is TGTGCCAGCAGCCCGACAGAGAACACCGGGGAGCTGTTTTTT. The rearrangement joins TRBV6-5 to TRBJ2-2; D possibly corresponds to TRBD1 (5 bases). Trimming left V 6 bases short and J 1 base short, with 9 bases between. This CDR3 region has 14 residues. Germline CDR1 MNHEY, CDR2 SVGAGI.

This chain uses TRBV11-2 with TRBJ2-2; the D gene is possibly TRBD1 (5 bases). The CDR3 runs to 14 residues. Trimming took off 4 bases at V and 6 bases at J, with 12 bases between the two ends. Germline loops: CDR1 SGHAT, CDR2 FQNNGV. This CDR3 reads CASSSPSRAGELFF. The CDR3 region has the DNA TGTGCCAGCAGCTCTCCCTCCAGGGCCGGGGAGCTGTTTTTT.

This clonotype was counted many times. The chain is built from TRBV11-2 and TRBJ1-5; unclear D gene. The germline V gene has CDR1 SGHAT and CDR2 FQNNGV. The CDR3 is 13 residues long. Deletions cut 3 bases from V and 0 bases from J, with 3 bases between. The CDR3 DNA is TGTGCCAGCAGCTTTAATAGCAATCAGCCCCAGCATTTT. This codes for CASSFNSNQPQHF.

The chain joins TRBV7-9 to TRBJ2-7; tentatively, D is TRBD1 (6 bases). The CDR3 is 11 amino acids. In germline, CDR1 is SEHNR, CDR2 FQNEAQ (reference sequence). The DNA of the CDR3 is TGTGCTTGGGGGCTAGTCTACGAGCAGTACTTC. Protein: CAWGLVYEQYF. The variable domain in full, with the rest retrieved from reference TRBV7-9 and TRBJ2-7, is DTGVSQNPRHKITKRGQNVTFRCDPISEHNRLYWYRQTLGQGPEFLTYFQNEAQLEKSRLLSDRFSAERPKGSFSTLEIQRTEQGDSAMYLCAWGLVYEQYFGPGTRLTVT.

The rearrangement links TRBV9 to TRBJ1-4; 9 bases line up with TRBD1. The trim removed 4 bases at V and 7 bases at J, leaving 8 bases unmatched. Germline-derived CDR1 and CDR2 are SGDLS and YYNGEE. This CDR3 spans 15 amino acids. The CDR3 spells CASSLWTGDIEKLFF. The CDR3, as DNA: TGTGCCAGCAGCCTCTGGACAGGGGATATTGAAAAACTGTTTTTT. Using reference TRBV9 and TRBJ1-4 for the parts outside the CDR3, the full variable domain is DSGVTQTPKHLITATGQRVTLRCSPRSGDLSVYWYQQSLDQGLQFLIQYYNGEERAKGNILERFSAQQFPDLHSELNLSSLELGDSALYFCASSLWTGDIEKLFFGSGTQLSVL.

The rearrangement links TRBV5-4 to TRBJ2-2, with D unresolved. The CDR3 runs to 13 residues. V was trimmed by 0 bases and J by 8 bases, leaving 8 bases between them. CDR1 and CDR2 from the germline V gene are SGHNT and YYREEE (reference sequence). The CDR3 DNA sequence: TGTGCCAGCAGCTTGGGGTTAGCAGGGGAGCTGTTTTTT. The encoded protein is CASSLGLAGELFF.

The sample holds a few counts of this clonotype. J is TRBJ1-4 and V is TRBV12-3 or TRBV12-4; TRBD1 matches at 8 bases. V lost 7 bases, J lost 7 bases, and 5 bases stayed unmatched. The CDR3 sequence is 13 residues long. The CDR3 sequence: CASNRGLGEKLFF. The CDR3 coding sequence is TGTGCCAGCAACAGGGGGTTGGGTGAAAAACTGTTTTTT.

This clonotype was counted only a few times. This chain uses TRBV20-1 with TRBJ1-5; D may be TRBD1 (6 bases). Trimming left V 1 base short and J 4 bases short, with 26 bases between. Per the germline V gene, CDR1 is DFQATT and CDR2 is SNEGSKA (reference sequence). This CDR3 spans 19 amino acids. CDR3 sequence reads: CSARAGPKSGTPRNQPQHF. CDR3 DNA sequence: TGCAGTGCTAGAGCCGGTCCTAAATCCGGGACACCAAGGAATCAGCCCCAGCATTTT.

The chain uses TRBV6-2 or TRBV6-3 and TRBJ2-1; D tentatively reads TRBD1 or TRBD2 (6 bases each). Looked up from germline, CDR1 is MNHEY and CDR2 is SVGEGT. Trimming cost V 6 bases and J 9 bases, with 15 bases left between them. The CDR3 contains 13 residues. The CDR3 reads CASRDPGAVEQFF. The CDR3 bases are TGTGCCAGCAGAGATCCGGGGGCGGTTGAGCAGTTCTTC.

This chain uses TRBV28 with TRBJ1-1; D remains ambiguous. The V end was cut by 6 bases, the J end by 5 bases, with 13 bases between. Per germline, CDR1 MDHEN and CDR2 SYDVKM. This CDR3 region has 13 residues. This chain's CDR3 is CASSYSGLTEAFF. The CDR3 nucleotides read TGTGCCAGCAGCTATTCCGGACTTACTGAAGCTTTCTTT.

The chain uses TRBV2 and TRBJ1-4; 10 nucleotides agree with TRBD1. Germline CDR1 and CDR2: SNHLY and FYNNEI. V lost 5 bases, J lost 4 bases, and 4 bases stayed unmatched. The CDR3 is 15 residues long. The CDR3 nucleotides read TGTGCCAGCAGTCGACAGGGGGCCGGTAATGAAAAACTGTTTTTT. Translating it yields CASSRQGAGNEKLFF.

This chain connects TRBV5-1 to TRBJ2-3; D is undetermined. This CDR3 is built from 15 residues. Germline loops: CDR1 SGHRS, CDR2 YFSETQ. V lost 0 bases and J 2 bases, leaving 10 bases between the germline ends. CDR3 in DNA: TGCGCCAGCAGCTTGGCCGTCAGGAACACAGATACGCAGTATTTT. This codes for CASSLAVRNTDTQYF.